This TCR beta chain was sequenced during a study of OX40 agonist ivuxolimab in advanced cancers. Turning to the study itself: Patients enrolled in dose escalation were diagnosed with hepatocellular carcinoma, melanoma, renal cell or head and neck cancer.

This table comes from immunoSEQ multiplex PCR, and its TCRdb copy is limited to in-frame clones, with some not included. Of about 27,000 clones detected, 65% to 90% appear once; the ten largest clones hold less than 30%. Trimming removed 4 bases at V and 8 bases at J, with 12 bases between. Looked up from germline, CDR1 is MDHEN and CDR2 is SYDVKM. The CDR3 sequence is 13 residues long. Specimen: CD4+ or CD8+ T cells sorted from blood, collected in a trial of the OX40 agonist ivuxolimab. The TCR sequence derives from an adult with an advanced solid tumor such as melanoma, head and neck, liver or kidney cancer. The chain employs TRBV28 and TRBJ2-1, with TRBD1 as a possible D gene (5 bases). The CDR3 protein is CASSWITGYEQFF. The CDR3 DNA reads TGTGCCAGCAGTTGGATTACAGGCTATGAGCAGTTCTTC.